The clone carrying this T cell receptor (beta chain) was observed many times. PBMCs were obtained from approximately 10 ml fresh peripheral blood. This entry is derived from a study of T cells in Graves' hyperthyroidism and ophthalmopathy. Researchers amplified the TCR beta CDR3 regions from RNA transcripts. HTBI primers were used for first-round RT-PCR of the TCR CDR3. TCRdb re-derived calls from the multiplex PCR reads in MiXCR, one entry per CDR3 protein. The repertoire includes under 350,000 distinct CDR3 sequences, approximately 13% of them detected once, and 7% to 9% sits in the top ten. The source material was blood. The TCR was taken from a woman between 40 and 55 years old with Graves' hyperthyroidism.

The CDR3 loop reads CASSPGQGDTIEQYF. CDR3 bases: TGTGCCAGCAGCCCCGGACAGGGGGATACTATAGAGCAGTACTTC. V and J are TRBV7-9 and TRBJ2-7, with 10 bases that match TRBD1. After removal of 5 bases from V and 7 bases from J, the junction contained 11 bases not matched to a gene. This CDR3 region has 15 residues. Germline V gene sequence: CDR1 SEHNR, CDR2 FQNEAQ (reference sequence).